Described below is a single T cell receptor (beta chain) sequence and its context. Its antigen is as yet unknown. Both 60 Vbeta primers and 13 Jbeta primers went into the PCR. TCRdb's copy holds only in-frame clones and misses some; the assay was immunoSEQ multiplex PCR. In the table there are 150,000 or so clones, 75% of which are singletons. The germline gives CDR1 SNHLY, CDR2 FYNNEI. Trimming removed 7 bases from V and 2 bases from J, with 13 bases in between. This CDR3 contains 14 residues. This specimen comes from a study of cytomegalovirus exposure and HLA in healthy donors. Study in general: An early release of data contained about 85 million unique TCRs, which came from HLA-typed donors. Findings and caveats of the study: Reportedly, a later analysis found an Asian-associated ancestry cluster had fewer N-insertions than the approximately 670-donor mean. Analysis was carried out at a later point, and it linked a missense DCLRE1C variant to TCR beta V- and J-gene trimming.

The TCR was taken from a woman aged 40-49 years in good health and CMV-seropositive. Sequenced material: PBMCs. This rearrangement joins TRBV2 to TRBJ2-3, with D maybe TRBD2 (5 bases). The CDR3, as DNA: TGTGCCAGCATGAGGAGCGGCAACACAGATACGCAGTATTTT. Translated: CASMRSGNTDTQYF.